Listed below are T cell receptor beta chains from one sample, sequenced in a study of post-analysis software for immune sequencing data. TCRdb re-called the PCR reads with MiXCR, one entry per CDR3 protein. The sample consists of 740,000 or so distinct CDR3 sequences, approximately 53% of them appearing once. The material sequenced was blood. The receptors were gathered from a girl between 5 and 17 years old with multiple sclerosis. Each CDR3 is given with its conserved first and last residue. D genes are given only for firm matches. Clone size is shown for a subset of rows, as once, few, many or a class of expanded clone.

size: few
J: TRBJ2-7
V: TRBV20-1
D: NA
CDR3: CSASDSNSREQYF
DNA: TGCAGTGCTAGCGACTCGAATTCACGCGAGCAGTACTTC

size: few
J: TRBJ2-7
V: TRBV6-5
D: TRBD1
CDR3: CASSYSGTGGRDLEQYF
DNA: TGTGCCAGCAGTTACTCGGGGACAGGAGGCCGGGATCTCGAGCAGTACTTC

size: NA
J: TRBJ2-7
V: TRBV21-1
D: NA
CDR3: CASSIYRDTFSYEQYF
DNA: TGTGCCAGCAGCATTTACCGGGACACCTTCTCCTACGAGCAGTACTTC

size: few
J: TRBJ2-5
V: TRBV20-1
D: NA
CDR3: CSARPEGGSETQYF
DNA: TGCAGTGCTAGACCAGAGGGCGGGTCGGAGACCCAGTACTTC

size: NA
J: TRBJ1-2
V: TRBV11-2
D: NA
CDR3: CASSLGGFGGAIGYTF
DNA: TGTGCCAGCAGCTTAGGGGGGTTCGGAGGGGCGATTGGCTACACCTTC

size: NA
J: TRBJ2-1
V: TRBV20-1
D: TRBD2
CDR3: CSAREGREHNEQFF
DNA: TGCAGTGCTAGAGAGGGGCGGGAGCACAATGAGCAGTTCTTC

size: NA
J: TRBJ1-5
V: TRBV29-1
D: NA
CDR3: CSVENQPQHF
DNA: TGCAGCGTAGAAAATCAGCCCCAGCATTTT

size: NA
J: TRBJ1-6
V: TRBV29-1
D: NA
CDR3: CSVSSYNSPLHF
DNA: TGCAGCGTTAGCTCCTATAATTCACCCCTCCACTTT

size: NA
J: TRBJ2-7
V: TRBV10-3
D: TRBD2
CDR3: CAISEGTSGAYEQYF
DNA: TGTGCCATCAGTGAGGGTACTAGCGGGGCTTACGAGCAGTACTTC

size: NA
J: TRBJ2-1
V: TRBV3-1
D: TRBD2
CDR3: CASSQALGTRKGQEQFF
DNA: TGTGCCAGCAGCCAAGCTCTTGGGACTAGGAAAGGTCAGGAGCAGTTCTTC

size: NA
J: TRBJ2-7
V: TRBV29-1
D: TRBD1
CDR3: CSVIILDRLSYEQYF
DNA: TGCAGCGTCATAATTTTGGACAGGCTCTCCTACGAGCAGTACTTC